The T cell receptor beta chain described here comes from a study of T cell responses to AZD1222 COVID-19 vaccine. Sequencing used immunoSEQ multiplex PCR; TCRdb keeps in-frame clones, though not all of them. The data show about 140,000 clones, 70% to 90% seen once. With 4 bases removed from V and 1 base from J, the gap between germline ends came to 11 bases. Germline CDR1 reads SQVTM; CDR2 reads ANQGSEA. This CDR3 has 13 amino acids. This receptor was taken from an adult in good health. This specimen consisted of peripheral blood, obtained on day 0 of AZD1222 vaccination. The chain is built from TRBV29-1 and TRBJ2-7; D might be TRBD1 (6 bases). The CDR3 sequence is CSVGIGTSYEQYF. CDR3 nucleotides: TGCAGCGTTGGGATCGGGACATCCTACGAGCAGTACTTC.